This T cell receptor (beta chain) was identified in a study of blood T cell repertoires in COVID-19. The authors' processing: Reference gene primer amplification gave nucleated cell count estimates. Data came from immunoSEQ multiplex PCR; TCRdb stores just in-frame clones and leaves some out. V, J and clone size are taken as reported in that table, and D and trimming were inferred from the DNA itself. The profile covers some 130,000 clones, with around 85% appearing a single time and roughly 17% taken by the ten largest. From germline, CDR1 is SGDLS and CDR2 YYNGEE. CDR3 length: 15 amino acids. Trimming at V came to 0 bases and at J to 6 bases, leaving 8 bases not matched to a gene.

Sample: peripheral blood. The sequence was collected from a woman at least 80 years old with acute or convalescent COVID-19. V gene TRBV9 combines with J gene TRBJ1-2; 7 nucleotides match TRBD1. CDR3 sequence reads: CASSVADRNTHGYTF. DNA for the CDR3: TGTGCCAGCAGCGTAGCGGACAGGAACACCCATGGCTACACCTTC.